Below are 5 T cell receptor beta chains sequenced from a single sample in a study of cytomegalovirus exposure and HLA in healthy donors. Use of 60 Vbeta and 13 Jbeta primers characterized the PCR. Method: immunoSEQ multiplex PCR; TCRdb's copy keeps in-frame clones and lacks some. This table has over 150,000 clones, roughly four fifths appearing once. Sequencing was performed on PBMCs. The receptors here all came from a man in his 60s in good health and CMV-seronegative.

This clone was observed a single time. The chain recombines TRBV6-4 with TRBJ1-4, with a tentative D call TRBD1 (6 bases). V lost 5 bases and J 7 bases, leaving 11 bases between the germline ends. CDR1 MRHNA and CDR2 SNTAGT come from the germline V gene. This CDR3 is 13 amino acids long. Here the CDR3 DNA reads TGTGCCAGCAGTCCAGGGGAAGGTGAAAAACTGTTTTTT. Translation: CASSPGEGEKLFF.

The rearrangement uses TRBV27 and TRBJ2-4, with a possible D match to TRBD2 (6 bases). V lost 2 bases, J lost 8 bases, and 13 bases lay in between. This CDR3 has 14 amino acids. Germline values: CDR1 MNHEY, CDR2 SMNVEV (reference sequence). CDR3 nucleotide sequence: TGTGCCAGCAGTTTACGGGGGAGAGGGGACATTCAGTACTTC. It yields the protein CASSLRGRGDIQYF.

J is TRBJ1-5 and V is TRBV6-1; D gene unclear. CDR1 and CDR2 from the germline V gene are MNHNS and SASEGT. The V end lost 4 bases, the J end lost 2 bases, and 9 bases lay between the germline ends. This CDR3 has 14 amino acids. The CDR3: CASSGTSGNQPQHF. The CDR3 nucleotides are TGTGCCAGCAGTGGGACTTCGGGCAATCAGCCCCAGCATTTT.

V gene TRBV28 combines with J gene TRBJ2-7; TRBD1 matches 8 bases. J was trimmed by 6 bases and V by 2 bases; bases with no gene match: 3. CDR1 is MDHEN and CDR2 is SYDVKM in the germline V gene. This CDR3 comprises 13 residues. The CDR3 DNA reads as TGTGCCAGCAGTTTAGGAGACAGGGGCGAGCAGTACTTC. Amino acid sequence: CASSLGDRGEQYF.

The chain recombines TRBV6-5 with TRBJ2-5; the match to TRBD2 covers 9 bases. V gave up 6 bases and J gave up 2 bases; unmatched junction bases: 4. The germline V gene encodes CDR1 MNHEY and CDR2 SVGAGI. This CDR3 comprises 14 residues. For the CDR3, the DNA is TGTGCCAGCAGAACCGGACTAGCGCAAGAGACCCAGTACTTC. Its translation: CASRTGLAQETQYF.